The sequence of this T cell receptor (beta chain) was determined in a study of blood T cell repertoires in COVID-19. Study overall: The analysed material was cDNA or gDNA that came from T cells, B-cell-depleted T cells, or PBMCs.

Original processing methods: Reference gene primer amplification gave nucleated cell count estimates. The data were produced by immunoSEQ multiplex PCR, yet TCRdb's version contains in-frame clones alone and is incomplete. For V, J and clone size, that table is used; D and trimming come from the DNA. Here the sample spans about 270,000 clones, roughly 90% being singletons. Residents of about 25 US areas, aged about 18 to 95 years, made up the participants. Germline CDR1 MDHEN, CDR2 SYDVKM. This CDR3 is 16 amino acids long. The V segment lost 2 bases and the J segment 4 bases; nucleotides outside the gene matches: 9.

Sequenced material: PBMCs or T cells enriched from blood (not recorded which). The chain is built from TRBV28 and TRBJ2-7; TRBD2 matches 9 bases. The source is a man aged 40-50 years who had been exposed to COVID-19. This CDR3 is CASSLASGNIPYEQYF. The CDR3 DNA follows: TGTGCCAGCAGTTTAGCTAGCGGGAATATTCCGTACGAGCAGTACTTC.